This TCR beta chain is drawn from a study of blood T cell repertoires in COVID-19. V was shortened by 7 bases and J by 1 base, with 12 bases between the two germline ends. Germline loops: CDR1 LNHDA, CDR2 SQIVND (reference sequence). The CDR3 has 14 residues. Profiled with immunoSEQ multiplex PCR; TCRdb holds only in-frame clones, not every one. Seen here are about 370,000 clones, around 91% observed once, and the top ten hold 1%. The TCR sequence derives from a man younger than 35 who had recovered from COVID-19. Sequencing was performed on PBMCs or T cells enriched from blood (not recorded which). The rearrangement uses TRBV19 and TRBJ2-3; D may be TRBD2 (6 bases). The CDR3 here is CASKGLSGTDTQYF. DNA for the CDR3: TGTGCCAGTAAGGGACTTTCCGGCACAGATACGCAGTATTTT.